This is a list of T cell receptor beta chains from one sample in a study of OX40 agonist ivuxolimab in advanced cancers. Measured with immunoSEQ multiplex PCR; TCRdb has only the in-frame clones, and not every one. The sample gives 15,000 to 20,000 clones, 80% to 90% of which show up once; roughly 32% is in the top ten. Sequenced material: CD4+ or CD8+ T cells sorted from blood, taken in a trial of the OX40 agonist ivuxolimab. The receptor set was obtained from an adult with an advanced solid tumor such as melanoma, head and neck, liver or kidney cancer. CDR3s include the opening cysteine and the closing phenylalanine or tryptophan. Each record gives: CDR3 length, V gene, CDR3 protein.

17 TRBV12-5 CASGLVLNRGTKEEQYF
14 TRBV15 CATRRAGIVDEQFF
12 TRBV9 CASSALTDTQYF
16 TRBV5-6 CASTPTGKSLTGELFF
15 TRBV6-6 CASRSAGGDRDTQYF
13 TRBV29-1 CSIEVQGGYEQYF
14 TRBV28 CASSYEGGLGEQYF
15 TRBV7-9 CASTTVGQNNEKLFF
13 TRBV27 CASRAGRAYEQYF
19 TRBV14 CASSQRAGLAGPSQNEQYF
14 TRBV11-3 CASSLPDRLETQYF
14 TRBV28 CASRPAGISYEQYF
10 TRBV6-1 CASSNTEAFF
15 TRBV15 CATSRVGWRAYEQYF
17 TRBV4-1 CASSHYPGGPLTGELFF
13 TRBV5-5 CASSLYTNTEAFF